The sample holds a few counts of the clone carrying this TCR beta chain. TCRdb passed the 5' RACE reads through MiXCR, listing each CDR3 protein once. The sample has about 47,000 distinct CDR3 sequences; roughly 10% are singletons. The CDR3 extends over 13 amino acids. Germline CDR1 and CDR2: KGHSH and LQKENI. The V and J ends lost 4 bases and 7 bases respectively, with 10 bases between them. The sample originates from a study of spatial heterogeneity in lung cancer. Sample time point: blood at routine non-recurrence follow-up after resection. This specimen was PBMCs, taken at follow-up. The chain combines TRBV18 with TRBJ2-2; D gene uncertain. The TCR comes from a male donor with early-stage non-small cell lung cancer. The CDR3 region is CASSRELSGELFF. The CDR3 nucleotides are TGTGCCAGCTCACGTGAGTTGAGCGGGGAGCTGTTTTTT.